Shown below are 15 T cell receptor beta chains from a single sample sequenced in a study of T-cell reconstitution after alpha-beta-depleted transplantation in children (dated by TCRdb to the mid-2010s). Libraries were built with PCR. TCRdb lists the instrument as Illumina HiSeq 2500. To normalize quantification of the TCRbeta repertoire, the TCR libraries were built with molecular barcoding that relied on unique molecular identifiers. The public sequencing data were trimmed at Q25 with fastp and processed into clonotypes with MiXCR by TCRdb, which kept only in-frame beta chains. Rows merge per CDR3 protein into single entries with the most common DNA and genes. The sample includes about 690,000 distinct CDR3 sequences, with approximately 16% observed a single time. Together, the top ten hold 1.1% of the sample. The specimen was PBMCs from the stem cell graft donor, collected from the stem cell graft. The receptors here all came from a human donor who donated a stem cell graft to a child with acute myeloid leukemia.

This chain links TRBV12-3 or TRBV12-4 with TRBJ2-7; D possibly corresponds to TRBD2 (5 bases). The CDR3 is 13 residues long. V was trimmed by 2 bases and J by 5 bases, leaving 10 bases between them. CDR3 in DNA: TGTGCCAGCAGTTTATGGGAGTTCCACGAGCAGTACTTC. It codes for CASSLWEFHEQYF.

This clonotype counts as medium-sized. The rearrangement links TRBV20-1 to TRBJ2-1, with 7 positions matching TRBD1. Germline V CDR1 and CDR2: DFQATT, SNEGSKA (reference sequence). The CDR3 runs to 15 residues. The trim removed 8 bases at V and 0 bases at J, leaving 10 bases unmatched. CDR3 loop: CSTNRGYSSYNEQFF. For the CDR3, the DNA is TGCAGTACCAACAGGGGTTACAGCTCCTACAATGAGCAGTTCTTC.

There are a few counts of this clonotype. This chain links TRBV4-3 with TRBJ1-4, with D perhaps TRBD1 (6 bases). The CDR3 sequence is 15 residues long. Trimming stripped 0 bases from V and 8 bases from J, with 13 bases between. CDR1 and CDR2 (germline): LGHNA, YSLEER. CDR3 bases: TGCGCCAGCAGCCAAGATCCAGGGGCGAGAGAAAAACTGTTTTTT. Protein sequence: CASSQDPGAREKLFF.

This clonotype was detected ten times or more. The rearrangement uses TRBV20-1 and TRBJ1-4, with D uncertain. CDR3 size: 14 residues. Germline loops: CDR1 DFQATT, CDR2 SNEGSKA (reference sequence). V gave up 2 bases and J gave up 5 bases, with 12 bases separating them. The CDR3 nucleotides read TGCAGTGCTAGAACCAGCCGCGGGAATGAAAAACTGTTTTTT. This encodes CSARTSRGNEKLFF.

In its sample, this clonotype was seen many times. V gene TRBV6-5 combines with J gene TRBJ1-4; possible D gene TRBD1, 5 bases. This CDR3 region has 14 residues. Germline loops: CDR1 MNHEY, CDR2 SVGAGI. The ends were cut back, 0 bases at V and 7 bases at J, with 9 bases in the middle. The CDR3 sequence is CASSYSTGPEKLFF. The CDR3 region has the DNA TGTGCCAGCAGTTACTCGACGGGGCCTGAAAAACTGTTTTTT.

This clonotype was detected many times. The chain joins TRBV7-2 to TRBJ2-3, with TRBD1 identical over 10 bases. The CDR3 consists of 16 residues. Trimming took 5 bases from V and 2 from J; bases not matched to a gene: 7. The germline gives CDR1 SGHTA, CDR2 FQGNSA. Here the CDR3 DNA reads TGTGCCAGCAGCCAACCGGGACAGGGGTACACAGATACGCAGTATTTT. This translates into CASSQPGQGYTDTQYF.

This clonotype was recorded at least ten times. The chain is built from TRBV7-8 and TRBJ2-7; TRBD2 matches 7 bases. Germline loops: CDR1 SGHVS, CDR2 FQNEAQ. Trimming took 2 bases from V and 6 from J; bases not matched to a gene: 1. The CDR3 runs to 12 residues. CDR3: CASSLRGVEQYV. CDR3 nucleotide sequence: TGTGCCAGCAGCTTACGGGGGGTCGAGCAGTACGTC.

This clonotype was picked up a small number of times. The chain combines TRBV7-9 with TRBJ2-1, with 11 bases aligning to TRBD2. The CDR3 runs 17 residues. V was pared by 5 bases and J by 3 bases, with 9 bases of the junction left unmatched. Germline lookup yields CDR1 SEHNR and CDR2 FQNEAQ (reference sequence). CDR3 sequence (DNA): TGTGCCAGCAGCCCCCCCACGACTAGCGGGGTCTACAATGAGCAGTTCTTC. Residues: CASSPPTTSGVYNEQFF.

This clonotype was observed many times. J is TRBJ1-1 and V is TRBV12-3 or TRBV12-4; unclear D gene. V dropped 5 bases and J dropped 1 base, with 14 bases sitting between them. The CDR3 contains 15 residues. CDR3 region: CASSPATYPNTEAFF. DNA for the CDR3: TGTGCCAGCAGTCCAGCGACCTATCCGAACACTGAAGCTTTCTTT.

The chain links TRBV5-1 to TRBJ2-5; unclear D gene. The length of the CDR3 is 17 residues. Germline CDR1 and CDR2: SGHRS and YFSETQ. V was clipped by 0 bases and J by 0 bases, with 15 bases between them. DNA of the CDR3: TGCGCCAGCAGCTTGGGAGACTTAGAGCTGTACCAAGAGACCCAGTACTTC. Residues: CASSLGDLELYQETQYF. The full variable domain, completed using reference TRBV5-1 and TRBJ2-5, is KAGVTQTPRYLIKTRGQQVTLSCSPISGHRSVSWYQQTPGQGLQFLFEYFSETQRNKGNFPGRFSGRQFSNSRSEMNVSTLELGDSALYLCASSLGDLELYQETQYFGPGTRLLVL.

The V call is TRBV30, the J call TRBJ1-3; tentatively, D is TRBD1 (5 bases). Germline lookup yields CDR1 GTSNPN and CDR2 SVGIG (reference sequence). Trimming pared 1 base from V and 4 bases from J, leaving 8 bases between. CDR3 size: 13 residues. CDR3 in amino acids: CAWSGQGGNTIYF. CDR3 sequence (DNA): TGTGCCTGGAGTGGGCAGGGAGGAAACACCATATATTTT.

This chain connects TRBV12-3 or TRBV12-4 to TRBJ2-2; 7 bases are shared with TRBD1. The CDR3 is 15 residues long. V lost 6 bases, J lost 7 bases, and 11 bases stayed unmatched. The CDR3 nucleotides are TGTGCCAGCAGATTTTGGGGACAGCTTGACGGGGAGCTGTTTTTT. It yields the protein CASRFWGQLDGELFF.

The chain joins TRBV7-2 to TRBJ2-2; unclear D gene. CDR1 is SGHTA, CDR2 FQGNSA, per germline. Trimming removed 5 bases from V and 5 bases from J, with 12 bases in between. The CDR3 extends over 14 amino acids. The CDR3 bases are TGTGCCAGCAGCCCCCCCCCCAGTACCGGGGAGCTGTTTTTT. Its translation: CASSPPPSTGELFF. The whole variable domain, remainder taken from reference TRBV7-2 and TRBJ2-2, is GAGVSQSPSNKVTEKGKDVELRCDPISGHTALYWYRQSLGQGLEFLIYFQGNSAPDKSGLPSDRFSAERTGGSVSTLTIQRTQQEDSAVYLCASSPPPSTGELFFGEGSRLTVL.

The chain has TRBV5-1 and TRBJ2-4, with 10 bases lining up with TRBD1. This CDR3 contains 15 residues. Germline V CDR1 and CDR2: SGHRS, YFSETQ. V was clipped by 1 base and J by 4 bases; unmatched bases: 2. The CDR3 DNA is TGCGCCAGCAGCTTGCTGGGACAGGGGAAAAACATTCAGTACTTC. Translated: CASSLLGQGKNIQYF.

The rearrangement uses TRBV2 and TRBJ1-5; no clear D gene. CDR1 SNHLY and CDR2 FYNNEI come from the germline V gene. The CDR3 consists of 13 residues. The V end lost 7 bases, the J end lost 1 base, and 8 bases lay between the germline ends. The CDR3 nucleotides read TGTGCCAGCAACGGTGAGAGCAATCAGCCCCAGCATTTT. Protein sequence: CASNGESNQPQHF.